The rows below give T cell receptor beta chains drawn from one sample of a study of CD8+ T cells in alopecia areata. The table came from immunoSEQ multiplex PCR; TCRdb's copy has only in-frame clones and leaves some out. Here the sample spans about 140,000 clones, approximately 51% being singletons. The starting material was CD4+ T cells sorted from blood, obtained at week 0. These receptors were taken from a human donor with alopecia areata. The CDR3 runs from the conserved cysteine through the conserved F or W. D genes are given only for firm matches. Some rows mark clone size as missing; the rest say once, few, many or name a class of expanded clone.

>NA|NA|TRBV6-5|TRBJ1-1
TGTGCCAGCGGGGGGTGGGGCGGCGAAGCTTTCTTT
CASGGWGGEAFF
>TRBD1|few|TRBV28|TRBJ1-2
TGTGCCAGTGTGACAGGGGCCCCCAGTTTCTATGGCTACACCTTC
CASVTGAPSFYGYTF
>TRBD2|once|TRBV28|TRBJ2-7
TGTGCCAGCAGTCCACCGGGACTAGCGTCCGAGCAGTACTTC
CASSPPGLASEQYF
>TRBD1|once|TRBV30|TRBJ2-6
TGTGCCTGGAGGCCCGGGCAGGGGGTAGCTGGGGCCAACGTCCTGACTTTC
CAWRPGQGVAGANVLTF
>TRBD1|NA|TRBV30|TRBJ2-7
TGTGCCTGGAGTCGGGACAGGGTAGCCGAGCAGTACTTC
CAWSRDRVAEQYF
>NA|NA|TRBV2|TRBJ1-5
TGTGCCAGCACCGAGGGCCGCCCAACCAATCAGCCCCAGCATTTT
CASTEGRPTNQPQHF
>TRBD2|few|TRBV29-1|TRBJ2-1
TGCAGCGTTTCCTCCGGGACTAGCGGGAGTACTGAGCAGTTCTTC
CSVSSGTSGSTEQFF
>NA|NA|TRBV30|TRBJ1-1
TGTGCCTGGAGCCCATTGCCAGGAAGAGGAGCTTTCTTT
CAWSPLPGRGAFF
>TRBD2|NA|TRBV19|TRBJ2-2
TGTGCCAGTAAAGGACTAGCGGGAGGGGCCGGGGAGCTGTTTTTT
CASKGLAGGAGELFF
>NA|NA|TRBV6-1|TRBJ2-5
TGTGCCAGCAGTGGCGGTCGAAGGGGGGAAGAGACCCAGTACTTC
CASSGGRRGEETQYF
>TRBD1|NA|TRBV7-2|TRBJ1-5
TGTGCCAGCAGCAGGGACAGGGGAGGCAATCAGCCCCAGCATTTT
CASSRDRGGNQPQHF
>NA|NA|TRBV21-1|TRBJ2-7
TGTGCCAGCAGCAAACCATCGTACGAGCAGTACTTC
CASSKPSYEQYF
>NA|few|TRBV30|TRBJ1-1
TGTGCCTGGAGTCCGGGACCGAACACTGAAGCTTTCTTT
CAWSPGPNTEAFF
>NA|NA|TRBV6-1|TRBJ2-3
TGTGCCAGCAGCAAGGGACCGCCTAGCACAGATACGCAGTATTTT
CASSKGPPSTDTQYF
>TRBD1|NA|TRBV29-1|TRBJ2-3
TGCAGCGATAGAGACAGGGGCGGTAACACAGATACGCAGTATTTT
CSDRDRGGNTDTQYF
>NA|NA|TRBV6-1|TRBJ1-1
TGTGCCAGCAGGGGGGGGGCCCATGCTTTCTTT
CASRGGAHAFF
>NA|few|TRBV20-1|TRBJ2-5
TGCAGTGCGGAGTCAGAAGAGACCCAGTACTTC
CSAESEETQYF
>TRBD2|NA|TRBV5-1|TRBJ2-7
TGCGCCAGCAGCTTGAAGTTAGCGGGAGGTAACGAGCAGTACTTC
CASSLKLAGGNEQYF
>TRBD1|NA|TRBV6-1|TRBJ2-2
TGTGCCAGCGAAGACAGGGGTGGCACCGGGGAGCTGTTTTTT
CASEDRGGTGELFF
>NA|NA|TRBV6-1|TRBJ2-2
TGTGCCAGCAGTGTCGACAGGAGGAGCACCGGGGAGCTGTTTTTT
CASSVDRRSTGELFF
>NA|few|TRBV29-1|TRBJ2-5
TGCAGCGCTGCACCCAGTAGAGAGACCCAGTACTTC
CSAAPSRETQYF
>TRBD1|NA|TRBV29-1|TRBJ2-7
TGCAGCGTGGCCGGGACAGGGGGTTTAACCTACGAGCAGTACTTC
CSVAGTGGLTYEQYF
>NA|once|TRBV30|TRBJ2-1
TGTGCCTGGGTAAAGGGCCTGGGGGGAGCCCTCGGAAATGAGCAGTTCTTC
CAWVKGLGGALGNEQFF
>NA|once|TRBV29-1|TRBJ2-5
TGCAGCGTTGAAGACGTGACTAAAGTAGAGACCCAGTACTTC
CSVEDVTKVETQYF
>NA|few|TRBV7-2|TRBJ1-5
TGTGCCAGCAAACCCCGGGGGGTGGGAGGACACCAGCATTTT
CASKPRGVGGHQHF
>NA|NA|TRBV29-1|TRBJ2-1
TGCAGCGTTGAAGATGGAGGCAATGAGCAGTTCTTC
CSVEDGGNEQFF
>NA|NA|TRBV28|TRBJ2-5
TGTGCCAGCAGTTTAGGGAGCGGGCAAGAGACCCAGTACTTC
CASSLGSGQETQYF
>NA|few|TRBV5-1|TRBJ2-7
TGCGCCAGCAGCTTGGAGGTGGGTTCCTACGAGCAGTACTTC
CASSLEVGSYEQYF
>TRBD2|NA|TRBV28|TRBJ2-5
TGTGCCAGCAGTTCTGCACTAGCGGGAGCTCGGGAGACCCAGTACTTC
CASSSALAGARETQYF
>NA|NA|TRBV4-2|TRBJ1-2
TGTGCCAGCAGCCAAGGGAGGAGGGCGCCAACTGGCTACACCTTC
CASSQGRRAPTGYTF
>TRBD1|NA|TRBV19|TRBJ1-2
TGTGCCAGTAGCACGACAGGGACCTATGGCTACACCTTC
CASSTTGTYGYTF
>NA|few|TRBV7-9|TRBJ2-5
TGTGCCAGCAGCCTGCGGGACTACCAAGAGACCCAGTACTTC
CASSLRDYQETQYF
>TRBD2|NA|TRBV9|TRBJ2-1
TGTGCCAGCAGCTTCGGGACTAGCGGGAGCAATGAGCAGTTCTTC
CASSFGTSGSNEQFF
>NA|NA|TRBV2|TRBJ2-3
TGTGCCAGCAGTCGACAGCACACAGATACGCAGTATTTT
CASSRQHTDTQYF
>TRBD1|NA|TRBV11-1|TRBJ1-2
TGTGCCAGCAGCTTAGCGGGACAGGGGGCTGGCTACACCTTC
CASSLAGQGAGYTF
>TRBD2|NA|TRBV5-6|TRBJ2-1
TGTGCCAGCAGCTTGGATCTAGCGGGAGTTGGGGAGCAGTTCTTC
CASSLDLAGVGEQFF
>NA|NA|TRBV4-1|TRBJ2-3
TGCGCCAGCAGCCCAGGGGCAGATACGCAGTATTTT
CASSPGADTQYF
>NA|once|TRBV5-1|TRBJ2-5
TGCGCCAGCAGCTACCGACTGGGCCAAGAGACCCAGTACTTC
CASSYRLGQETQYF
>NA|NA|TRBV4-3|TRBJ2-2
TGCGCCAGCAGCCAAGTGCAAGGGTCGAACGGGGAGCTGTTTTTT
CASSQVQGSNGELFF
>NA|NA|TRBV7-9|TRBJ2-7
TGTGCCAGCAGCTTAGGAGAGGGACGGAGGAGCTCCTACGAGCAGTACTTC
CASSLGEGRRSSYEQYF
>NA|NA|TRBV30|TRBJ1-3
TGTGCCTGGACAGTTTCTGGAAACACCATATATTTT
CAWTVSGNTIYF
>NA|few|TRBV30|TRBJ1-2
TGTGCCTGGAGCCGTGGGCAACGAAACTATGGCTACACCTTC
CAWSRGQRNYGYTF
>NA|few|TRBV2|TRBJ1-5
TGTGCCAGCAGTAGGCAGGTCCTCCCGGGCAATCAGCCCCAGCATTTT
CASSRQVLPGNQPQHF